A selection of T cell receptor beta chains follows, all from one sample in a study of response to subunit inactivated influenza vaccine. A single record per CDR3 protein comes from TCRdb applying MiXCR to the RT-PCR reads. The sample includes 500,000 to 550,000 distinct CDR3 sequences, about 7.2% of them seen just once. This sample comprised PBMCs from blood, obtained 23 months after vaccination. The receptor set was obtained from a man aged 50-75 years who received an inactivated influenza vaccine. Each CDR3 is given without its conserved first and last residue. Each record gives: J gene, V gene, CDR3 protein.

>TRBJ2-7|TRBV12-3/TRBV12-4
ASSRDRGRQY
>TRBJ2-3|TRBV10-1
ASRAGGPQDTQY
>TRBJ2-3|TRBV29-1
SSSGDATDTQY
>TRBJ2-3|TRBV6-5
ASSYSIAFTDTQY
>TRBJ2-1|TRBV7-2
ASSATSGSLSYNEQF
>TRBJ1-5|TRBV28
ASSQMKPQH
>TRBJ2-2|TRBV12-3/TRBV12-4
ASSLTRGIGELF
>TRBJ2-1|TRBV5-1
ASSLDSPRVNEQF
>TRBJ1-2|TRBV7-9
ASSLQSITYGYT
>TRBJ1-2|TRBV7-2
ASSHYTTNYGYT
>TRBJ2-1|TRBV5-1
ASSLALREGQDEQF
>TRBJ2-3|TRBV11-2
ASSPGTITLKGTQY
>TRBJ2-5|TRBV10-3
AISAQGWETQY
>TRBJ2-3|TRBV20-1
SARAGGRTDTQY
>TRBJ2-1|TRBV6-2/TRBV6-3
ASSYQFYEQF
>TRBJ2-5|TRBV20-1
SAPPRGLRETQY
>TRBJ1-1|TRBV7-2
ASSLDRVATEAF
>TRBJ1-5|TRBV18
ASSLKSNQPQH
>TRBJ2-7|TRBV5-8
ASQTSPSSYEQY
>TRBJ2-3|TRBV18
ASSGTTSGSTDTQY
>TRBJ2-7|TRBV3-1
AGSQDWRVGEQY
>TRBJ2-2|TRBV20-1
SARGNANTGELF
>TRBJ2-7|TRBV6-1
ASRVSRVVEQY
>TRBJ1-2|TRBV5-1
ASTTGGTENYGYT
>TRBJ1-3|TRBV4-2
ASSQDSSGNTIY
>TRBJ1-6|TRBV7-2
ASRRTGGSNSPLH
>TRBJ2-7|TRBV12-3/TRBV12-4
ASSLGPGGEQY
>TRBJ2-4|TRBV12-3/TRBV12-4
ASSLSGIAKNIQY
>TRBJ2-2|TRBV12-2
ASRLHESWGSGELF
>TRBJ2-7|TRBV15
ATSLDRGSYEQY
>TRBJ1-6|TRBV20-1
SARYGVDSPLH
>TRBJ2-3|TRBV7-9
ASSLDIPAAQY
>TRBJ2-7|TRBV6-2/TRBV6-3
ASRGIRGLNQAYEQY
>TRBJ1-5|TRBV4-3
ASSQGTGRQPQH
>TRBJ1-4|TRBV12-3/TRBV12-4
ASSNSGGREKLF
>TRBJ2-1|TRBV12-3/TRBV12-4
ASSFGLAGRGDEQF
>TRBJ1-1|TRBV10-3
AIRPQQGAGTEAF
>TRBJ2-3|TRBV7-8
ASSSPGRDTQY
>TRBJ1-1|TRBV7-9
ASSAVKAEAF
>TRBJ1-5|TRBV2
ASSGEGGSNQPQH
>TRBJ2-2|TRBV12-3/TRBV12-4
ASSPLGVGGELF
>TRBJ2-3|TRBV27
ASSLLGQGARAATDTQY
>TRBJ1-5|TRBV20-1
SAGTAAGQPQH
>TRBJ2-2|TRBV12-3/TRBV12-4
ASSLGGFPTGELF
>TRBJ2-5|TRBV20-1
SAMQGLQETQY
>TRBJ1-5|TRBV7-2
ASSPQSDQPQH
>TRBJ2-7|TRBV15
ATSRDSFDSYEQY
>TRBJ2-7|TRBV7-2
ASSRRGNYEQY
>TRBJ2-1|TRBV27
ASSLGSIAYNEQF
>TRBJ2-4|TRBV11-2
ASSFGGTLAKNIQY
>TRBJ1-1|TRBV20-1
SVGGHGDMNTEAF
>TRBJ2-2|TRBV5-1
ASSLGQPPGELF